Relative to its sample, the clone carrying this TCR beta chain is medium-sized. This CDR3 is 14 amino acids long. V was clipped by 6 bases and J by 2 bases, with 13 bases between them. Treg sorting used a CD4+CD25+CD127-/low gate. TRBV12-4/TRBJ1-2 clonotypes were amplified with adaptor-ligated barcode primers. From the multiplex PCR reads, TCRdb called clonotypes with MiXCR, one entry per CDR3 protein. The sample has roughly 650 distinct CDR3 sequences, around 3.5% seen once. This sequence joins TRBV12-3 or TRBV12-4 and TRBJ1-2; no reliable D call. Source material: Tregs sorted from blood. This sequence originates from a female donor with breast cancer. As DNA, the CDR3 is TGTGCCAGCAGCCTCGGGTCGATCAACTATGGCTACACCTTC. This sequence encodes CASSLGSINYGYTF.